Reported below is one TCR beta chain. It may be a read error: a sequence one base away is much more abundant. It is likely a read error, because the conserved phenylalanine at the end of the CDR3 is missing. The sample belongs to a study of tumor-infiltrating lymphocytes in primary liver carcinoma. Study at large: Every sample contained roughly 3.5 to 7.13 million productive TCRbeta reads, and these numbers were similar from one tissue type to another.

Blood RNA came from unsorted whole blood; germline DNA was also extracted. CDR3 length equals 14 residues. Trimming cost V 5 bases and J 4 bases; bases outside gene matches: 5. Total RNA amounting to 450 to 550 ng was the source from which TCR beta cDNA was made with a constant-region primer. Investigators got TCR beta libraries out of three nested multiplex PCR rounds, done with slightly modified ARM-PCR. Primers for the first two PCR rounds were TRBV1-TRBV30 forward primers and a C-beta reverse primer (about 9 cycles per round). In TCRdb, the multiplex PCR reads were re-called with MiXCR into one record per CDR3 protein. The data contain roughly 330,000 distinct CDR3 sequences, approximately 64% of them singletons.

The chain has TRBV12-3 or TRBV12-4 and TRBJ1-2; 9 bases are a match to TRBD1. The specimen was peripheral blood. The clonotype comes from a man between 40 and 49 years old with primary liver carcinoma and hepatitis B virus infection. DNA of the CDR3: TGTGCCAGCAGTCCACAGGGGGCTGGCTATGGCTACACCCTC. Protein sequence: CASSPQGAGYGYTL.